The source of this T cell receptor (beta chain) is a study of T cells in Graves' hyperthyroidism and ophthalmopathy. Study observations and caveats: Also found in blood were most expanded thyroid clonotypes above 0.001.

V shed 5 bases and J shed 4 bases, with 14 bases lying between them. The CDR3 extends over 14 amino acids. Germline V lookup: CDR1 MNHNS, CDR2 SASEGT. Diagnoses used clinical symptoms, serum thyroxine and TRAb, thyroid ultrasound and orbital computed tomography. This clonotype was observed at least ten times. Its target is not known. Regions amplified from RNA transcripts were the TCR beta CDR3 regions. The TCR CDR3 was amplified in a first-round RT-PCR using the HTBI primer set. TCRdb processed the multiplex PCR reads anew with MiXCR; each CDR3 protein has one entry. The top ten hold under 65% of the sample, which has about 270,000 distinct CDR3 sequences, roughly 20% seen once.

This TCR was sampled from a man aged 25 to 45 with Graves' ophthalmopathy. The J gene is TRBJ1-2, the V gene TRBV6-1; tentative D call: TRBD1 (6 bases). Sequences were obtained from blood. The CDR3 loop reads CASSSQGGGYGYTF. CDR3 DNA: TGTGCCAGCAGTTCACAGGGAGGGGGCTATGGCTACACCTTC.